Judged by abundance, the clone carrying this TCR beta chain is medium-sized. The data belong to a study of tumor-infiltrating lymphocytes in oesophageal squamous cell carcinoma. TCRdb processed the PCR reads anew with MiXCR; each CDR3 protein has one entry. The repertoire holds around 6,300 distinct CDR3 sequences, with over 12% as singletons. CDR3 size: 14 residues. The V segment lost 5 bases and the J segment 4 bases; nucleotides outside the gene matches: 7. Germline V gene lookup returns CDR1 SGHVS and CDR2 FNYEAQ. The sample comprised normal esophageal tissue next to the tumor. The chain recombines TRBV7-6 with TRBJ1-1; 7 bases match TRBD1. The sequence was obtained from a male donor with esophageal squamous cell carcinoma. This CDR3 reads CASSLVGGGTEAFF. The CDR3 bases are TGTGCCAGCAGCCTTGTAGGGGGCGGCACTGAAGCTTTCTTT.